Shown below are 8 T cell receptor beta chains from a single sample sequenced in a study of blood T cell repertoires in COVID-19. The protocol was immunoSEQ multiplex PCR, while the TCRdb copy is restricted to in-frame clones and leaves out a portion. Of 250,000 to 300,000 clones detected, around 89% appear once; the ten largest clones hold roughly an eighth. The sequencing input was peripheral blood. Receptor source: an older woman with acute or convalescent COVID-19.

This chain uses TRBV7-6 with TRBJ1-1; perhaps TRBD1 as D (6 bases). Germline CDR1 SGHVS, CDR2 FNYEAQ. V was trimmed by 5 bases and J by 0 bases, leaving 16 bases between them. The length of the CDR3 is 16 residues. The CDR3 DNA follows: TGTGCCAGCAGCCCGCAAGACCACAGGGTGAACACTGAAGCTTTCTTT. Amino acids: CASSPQDHRVNTEAFF. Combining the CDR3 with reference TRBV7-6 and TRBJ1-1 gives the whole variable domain GAGVSQSPRYKVTKRGQDVALRCDPISGHVSLYWYRQALGQGPEFLTYFNYEAQQDKSGLPNDRFSAERPEGSISTLTIQRTEQRDSAMYRCASSPQDHRVNTEAFFGQGTRLTVV.

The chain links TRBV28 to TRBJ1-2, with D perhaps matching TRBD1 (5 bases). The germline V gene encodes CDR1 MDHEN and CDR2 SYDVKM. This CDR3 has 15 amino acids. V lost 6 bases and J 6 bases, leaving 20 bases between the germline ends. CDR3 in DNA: TGTGCCAGCAGCGCACCGGCCCAGGGTACCGATGGCTACACCTTC. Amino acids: CASSAPAQGTDGYTF.

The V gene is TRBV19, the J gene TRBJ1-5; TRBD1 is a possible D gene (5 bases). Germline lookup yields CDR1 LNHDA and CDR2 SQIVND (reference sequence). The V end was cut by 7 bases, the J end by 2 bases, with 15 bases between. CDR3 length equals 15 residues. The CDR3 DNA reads TGTGCCAGTAATCTCCAGGGATTGGGCAATCAGCCCCAGCATTTT. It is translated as CASNLQGLGNQPQHF.

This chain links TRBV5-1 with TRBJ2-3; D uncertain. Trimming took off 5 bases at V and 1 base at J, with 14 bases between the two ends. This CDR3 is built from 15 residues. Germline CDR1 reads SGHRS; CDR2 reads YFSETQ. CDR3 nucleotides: TGCGCCAGCAGTTATCCCCCGGTGGGCACAGATACGCAGTATTTT. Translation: CASSYPPVGTDTQYF.

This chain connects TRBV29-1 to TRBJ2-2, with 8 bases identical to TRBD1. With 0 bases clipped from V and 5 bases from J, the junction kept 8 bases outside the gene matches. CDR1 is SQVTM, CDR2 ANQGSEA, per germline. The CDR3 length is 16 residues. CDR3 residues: CSVEDRTGRGTGELFF. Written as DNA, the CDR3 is TGCAGCGTTGAAGATCGGACAGGGCGGGGTACCGGGGAGCTGTTTTTT.

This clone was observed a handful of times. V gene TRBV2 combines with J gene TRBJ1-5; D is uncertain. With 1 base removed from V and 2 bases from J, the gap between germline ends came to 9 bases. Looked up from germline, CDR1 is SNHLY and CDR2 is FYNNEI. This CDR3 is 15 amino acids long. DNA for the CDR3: TGTGCCAGCAGTGAAGGGAGGACGGGCAATCAGCCCCAGCATTTT. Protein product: CASSEGRTGNQPQHF.

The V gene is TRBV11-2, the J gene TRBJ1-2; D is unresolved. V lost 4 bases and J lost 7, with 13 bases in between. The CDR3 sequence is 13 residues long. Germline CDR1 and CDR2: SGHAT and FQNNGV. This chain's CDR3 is CASSSNTRGGYTF. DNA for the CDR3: TGTGCCAGCAGCTCCAACACCCGGGGTGGCTACACCTTC.

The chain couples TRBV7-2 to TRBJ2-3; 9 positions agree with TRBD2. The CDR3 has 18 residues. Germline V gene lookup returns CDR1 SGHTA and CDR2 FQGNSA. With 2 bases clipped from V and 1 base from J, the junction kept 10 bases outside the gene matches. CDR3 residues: CASSLRRGGNSRTDTQYF. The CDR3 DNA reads TGTGCCAGCAGCTTAAGGCGGGGGGGAAACTCCCGCACAGATACGCAGTATTTT.